A selection of T cell receptor beta chains follows, all from one sample in a study of early T cells in non-severe SARS-CoV-2 infection. TCRdb ran MiXCR on the 5' RACE reads and lists one entry per CDR3 protein. The table shows roughly 75,000 distinct CDR3 sequences, with around 9.9% occurring only once. Sequences were obtained from whole blood. Source of these receptors: an adult who was a healthcare worker with PCR-confirmed SARS-CoV-2 infection or an uninfected control (not recorded which). Each CDR3 is given with its conserved first and last residue. The D gene is left open where the match is weak. Size values are once, few and many counts, or a class for expanded clones, and some rows have none.

j_call,clone_size,d_call,v_call,cdr3_aa,cdr3_nt
TRBJ2-5,few,NA,TRBV5-1,CASSRFRPTSGGAPETQYF,TGCGCCAGCAGCCGTTTTCGCCCCACCTCGGGGGGCGCACCGGAGACCCAGTACTTC
TRBJ2-1,few,NA,TRBV6-6,CASVGRGYNEQFF,TGTGCCAGCGTGGGCAGGGGTTACAATGAGCAGTTCTTC
TRBJ2-3,many,NA,TRBV7-9,CASSSSGDTQYF,TGTGCCAGCAGCTCCAGTGGTGATACGCAGTATTTT
TRBJ2-3,NA,TRBD1,TRBV7-6,CASSEGTGGADTQYF,TGTGCCAGCAGCGAGGGGACAGGGGGCGCAGATACGCAGTATTTT
TRBJ1-2,NA,TRBD1,TRBV20-1,CSAAGQGARGYTF,TGCAGTGCCGCGGGACAGGGGGCTCGCGGCTACACCTTC
TRBJ2-1,many,NA,TRBV20-1,CSARDLLGPENEQFF,TGCAGTGCTAGAGATCTCCTAGGGCCAGAAAATGAGCAGTTCTTC
TRBJ2-5,NA,NA,TRBV5-1,CASKLGGQETQYF,TGCGCCAGCAAACTAGGCGGACAAGAGACCCAGTACTTC
TRBJ2-7,many,NA,TRBV28,CASSLKYEQYF,TGTGCCAGCAGTTTAAAGTACGAGCAGTACTTC
TRBJ2-3,many,NA,TRBV27,CASSNILNVEVKYF,TGTGCCAGCAGCAATATATTGAACGTGGAGGTGAAGTATTTT
TRBJ2-5,many,TRBD1,TRBV6-1,CASREDREQETQYF,TGTGCCAGCAGGGAGGACAGGGAACAAGAGACCCAGTACTTC
TRBJ1-6,many,TRBD1,TRBV9,CASSVGPQGAVNSPLHF,TGTGCCAGCAGCGTAGGTCCACAGGGGGCTGTTAATTCACCCCTCCACTTT
TRBJ2-2,many,TRBD1,TRBV5-1,CASRQGTANTGELFF,TGCGCCAGCAGGCAGGGGACAGCTAACACCGGGGAGCTGTTTTTT
TRBJ1-2,few,NA,TRBV30,CAWRQFPAGRGYTF,TGTGCCTGGAGGCAATTCCCCGCAGGGCGAGGCTACACCTTC
TRBJ2-3,many,TRBD2,TRBV20-1,CSASIIAGRPDTQYF,TGCAGTGCTAGTATCATAGCGGGCCGCCCAGATACGCAGTATTTT
TRBJ1-5,many,NA,TRBV6-1,CASSELSGHQPQHF,TGTGCCAGCAGTGAATTATCGGGTCATCAGCCCCAGCATTTT
TRBJ1-2,NA,NA,TRBV10-2,CASTLAGEGYTF,TGCGCCAGCACTTTGGCAGGGGAGGGCTACACCTTC
TRBJ2-7,many,TRBD1,TRBV20-1,CSAPWDRGPEQYF,TGCAGTGCCCCCTGGGACAGGGGGCCCGAGCAGTACTTC
TRBJ2-6,many,NA,TRBV5-6,CASSFGVHAKGANVLTF,TGTGCCAGCAGCTTTGGGGTGCACGCGAAAGGGGCCAACGTCCTGACTTTC
TRBJ2-4,many,NA,TRBV28,CATNSGHFMIQYF,TGTGCCACCAATTCGGGACACTTCATGATTCAGTACTTC
TRBJ2-3,few,NA,TRBV12-3/TRBV12-4,CASSGLVLDTDTQYF,TGTGCCAGCAGTGGGTTAGTCTTAGACACAGATACGCAGTATTTT
TRBJ2-5,few,NA,TRBV7-2,CASSLKGWSRETQYF,TGTGCCAGCAGCTTAAAGGGGTGGAGTCGGGAGACCCAGTACTTC
TRBJ2-1,NA,NA,TRBV27,CASSFLLGDGVQFF,TGTGCCAGCAGTTTCCTCCTCGGGGATGGGGTCCAGTTCTTC
TRBJ1-2,NA,TRBD1,TRBV27,CASSDRALGYGYTF,TGTGCCAGCAGTGACAGGGCTCTTGGGTATGGCTACACCTTC
TRBJ2-7,NA,NA,TRBV3-1,CASSSTPYEQYF,TGTGCCAGCAGCTCCACACCCTACGAGCAGTACTTC
TRBJ2-7,many,NA,TRBV28,CASSLSGAEQYF,TGTGCCAGCAGTTTATCGGGGGCTGAGCAGTACTTC
TRBJ1-3,few,NA,TRBV7-2,CASSLAGVAGNTIYF,TGTGCCAGCAGCTTAGCGGGCGTTGCCGGAAACACCATATATTTT
TRBJ2-1,few,NA,TRBV20-1,CSATDTNNEQFF,TGCAGTGCGACGGACACAAACAATGAGCAGTTCTTC
TRBJ2-7,many,NA,TRBV10-3,CAITDGGSYEQYF,TGTGCCATCACCGACGGCGGTTCCTACGAGCAGTACTTC
TRBJ2-2,many,TRBD2,TRBV7-2,CASSLVSGLAGGSNTGELFF,TGTGCCAGCAGCTTAGTTTCCGGACTAGCGGGAGGTTCGAACACCGGGGAGCTGTTTTTT
TRBJ1-1,NA,NA,TRBV7-3,CASSLEGQSTEAFF,TGTGCCAGCAGCTTAGAAGGACAGAGCACTGAAGCTTTCTTT
TRBJ2-7,NA,NA,TRBV5-1,CASSFHRAPYEQYF,TGCGCCAGCAGCTTCCACAGGGCACCCTACGAGCAGTACTTC
TRBJ1-5,many,NA,TRBV15,CATSRAGLREPQHF,TGTGCCACCAGCAGAGCAGGGCTCCGGGAGCCCCAGCATTTT
TRBJ1-1,NA,NA,TRBV28,CASSPPLGGTTEAFF,TGTGCCAGCAGTCCCCCCCTCGGGGGTACCACTGAAGCTTTCTTT
TRBJ2-1,many,NA,TRBV30,CAWSQTVRVEQFF,TGTGCCTGGAGTCAGACGGTTAGGGTTGAGCAGTTCTTC
TRBJ1-5,NA,NA,TRBV6-1,CASRVDGYSNRPQHF,TGTGCCAGCAGAGTGGACGGATATAGCAATCGGCCCCAGCATTTT
TRBJ2-7,many,NA,TRBV20-1,CSASGQGFYEQYF,TGCAGTGCTAGCGGTCAGGGGTTCTACGAGCAGTACTTC
TRBJ1-1,NA,NA,TRBV28,CASSLQLNTEAFF,TGTGCCAGCAGCTTACAGCTGAACACTGAAGCTTTCTTT
TRBJ1-2,few,TRBD1,TRBV27,CASTLGVSETGRDTGYTF,TGTGCCAGCACCCTGGGGGTATCCGAGACAGGGCGGGACACGGGCTACACCTTC
TRBJ2-3,NA,TRBD2,TRBV6-2/TRBV6-3,CASSYGRATDTQYF,TGTGCCAGCAGTTACGGGAGGGCCACAGATACGCAGTATTTT
TRBJ2-7,many,TRBD2,TRBV6-6,CASSPTSGKHEQYF,TGTGCCAGCAGTCCCACTAGCGGCAAACACGAGCAGTACTTC
TRBJ2-7,many,NA,TRBV10-2,CASLKGYEQYF,TGCGCCAGCTTAAAAGGGTACGAGCAGTACTTC
TRBJ1-2,NA,NA,TRBV11-2,CASSPHREGGYGYTF,TGTGCCAGCAGCCCCCACAGGGAGGGAGGCTATGGCTACACCTTC
TRBJ2-1,many,TRBD2,TRBV7-9,CASSSLAGVGNEQFF,TGTGCCAGCAGCTCATTAGCGGGAGTGGGGAATGAGCAGTTCTTC
TRBJ2-1,NA,NA,TRBV5-1,CASTLRVADEQFF,TGCGCCAGCACCCTCAGGGTTGCAGATGAGCAGTTCTTC
TRBJ2-1,many,NA,TRBV5-1,CASSLGAGLSYNEQFF,TGCGCCAGCAGCTTGGGGGCAGGGCTCTCCTACAATGAGCAGTTCTTC
TRBJ2-7,few,NA,TRBV20-1,CSAAGPFSEQYF,TGCAGTGCTGCCGGCCCCTTTTCCGAGCAGTACTTC
TRBJ2-7,many,NA,TRBV27,CASSLMAGGAYEQYF,TGTGCCAGCAGTTTAATGGCAGGCGGAGCCTACGAGCAGTACTTC
TRBJ2-7,many,NA,TRBV4-1,CASSQAGTYEQYF,TGCGCCAGCAGCCAAGCAGGGACATACGAGCAGTACTTC
TRBJ2-7,many,TRBD2,TRBV12-3/TRBV12-4,CASSLTFGRSSGISYEQYF,TGTGCCAGCAGTCTGACCTTCGGACGCTCTAGCGGTATCTCCTACGAGCAGTACTTC
TRBJ1-2,many,NA,TRBV20-1,CSASSPEKNYGYTF,TGCAGTGCTAGTTCTCCAGAGAAAAACTATGGCTACACCTTC
TRBJ2-1,many,NA,TRBV30,CAWSHRRAGSEQFF,TGTGCCTGGAGCCATCGTAGAGCAGGGAGTGAGCAGTTCTTC
TRBJ2-7,few,TRBD2,TRBV4-1,CASSYGLAEFYEQYF,TGCGCCAGCAGCTACGGACTAGCGGAATTTTACGAGCAGTACTTC
TRBJ2-7,few,TRBD1,TRBV7-9,CASSLTGRSYEQYF,TGTGCCAGCAGCCTGACAGGGCGCTCCTACGAGCAGTACTTC
TRBJ1-1,few,TRBD1,TRBV3-1,CASSRIWGDRVVAFF,TGTGCCAGCAGCCGGATATGGGGTGACAGGGTGGTAGCTTTCTTT
TRBJ2-3,many,TRBD2,TRBV20-1,CSGMVWTSDTDTQYF,TGCAGTGGAATGGTTTGGACTAGCGACACAGATACGCAGTATTTT